A selection of T cell receptor beta chains follows, all from one sample in a study of long-term antiretroviral therapy in people with HIV. Clones were read by immunoSEQ multiplex PCR, and TCRdb kept only the in-frame ones, dropping some. The sample records about 21,000 clones, approximately 82% being singletons. The sample consisted of unsorted PBMCs, taken 0.5 years after starting antiretroviral therapy. The receptors come from a man aged 18 to 29 with HIV. CDR3s include the opening cysteine and the closing phenylalanine or tryptophan. D genes are given only for firm matches.

d_call,v_call,j_call,cdr3_aa,cdr3_nt
-,TRBV6-5,TRBJ1-4,CASRLNIATNEKLFF,TGTGCCAGCAGGTTAAACATTGCAACTAATGAAAAACTGTTTTTT
TRBD2,TRBV2,TRBJ2-7,CASSRGGTSGTYEQYF,TGTGCCAGCAGTCGAGGCGGGACTAGCGGTACCTACGAGCAGTACTTC
-,TRBV7-9,TRBJ1-3,CASSQQVAGNTIYF,TGTGCCAGCAGCCAACAGGTGGCTGGAAACACCATATATTTT
-,TRBV6-5,TRBJ2-3,CASSYSAGRTDTQYF,TGTGCCAGCAGTTACTCGGCGGGACGCACAGATACGCAGTATTTT
-,TRBV4-2,TRBJ2-7,CASSLNPSGDTSYEQYF,TGTGCCAGCAGCCTCAATCCTTCGGGAGACACCTCCTACGAGCAGTACTTC
TRBD2,TRBV28,TRBJ2-7,CASNSFVSSGGYEQYF,TGTGCCAGCAATTCATTCGTGTCTAGCGGGGGGTACGAGCAGTACTTC
-,TRBV20-1,TRBJ2-3,CSASRGDTQYF,TGCAGTGCTAGTAGGGGGGATACGCAGTATTTT
TRBD1,TRBV9,TRBJ2-7,CASSIDRDSIYEQYF,TGTGCCAGCAGCATAGACCGGGACAGCATCTACGAGCAGTACTTC
TRBD1,TRBV19,TRBJ1-1,CASIFRQGAGRTEAFF,TGTGCCAGTATATTTCGGCAGGGGGCGGGACGGACTGAAGCTTTCTTT
-,TRBV5-4,TRBJ2-5,CASSLRSPPETQYF,TGTGCCAGCAGCTTGCGGTCCCCACCAGAGACCCAGTACTTC
-,TRBV7-2,TRBJ1-2,CASSSTRQFRYTF,TGTGCCAGCAGCTCAACTCGACAGTTTCGCTACACCTTC
-,TRBV27,TRBJ2-7,CASRRDGTSYEQYF,TGTGCCAGCAGACGGGACGGAACTTCCTACGAGCAGTACTTC